Here is one T cell receptor (beta chain) with its context. Its antigen is unknown. Base qualities are not provided; no much larger clone lies one nucleotide away. These data come from a study of T cell responses to AZD1222 COVID-19 vaccine (dated by TCRdb to about 2021). In the study overall: A total of 233 trial participants underwent TCR sequencing, of whom nearly 210 received two doses of AZD1222 and about 26 received two doses of the MenACWY control vaccine. Enrollment into the trials was organized by age into subgroups of 18-55, 56-69 and 70-plus years, and those subgroups contained approximately 160, 26 and 62 TCR-sequenced participants, respectively. Paper-wide results and their limitations: Because no day 14 peak-response samples were available, repertoires were characterized only after the peak T cell response. Conclusions about previously exposed vaccinees are limited, since just a handful of AZD1222 recipients were seropositive for SARS-CoV-2 at baseline. Reportedly, close to half of the unique spike-specific TCRs recognized epitopes lying outside the regions that are mutated in the B.1.351 and B.1.1.7 variants. The 56-69-year group was small, and its depth increase did not reach significance, likely because of low power. The whole spike protein was spanned by vaccine-associated CD4 TCRs, and dominant responses were seen in regions 160-218 and 743-854. Most participants were white British and females outnumbered males, and the authors suggested that clonal diversity may have been underestimated. A significant rise in spike-specific TCR breadth and depth was observed after two AZD1222 doses relative to day 0 and relative to MenACWY recipients.

The sample's time point label, in plain terms: about 28 days (+/-7) after the second vaccine dose. AZD1222 recipients given second doses at about 4 weeks or at about 12 weeks were pooled, since spike-specific TCR depth and breadth were not found to differ between the two schedules. Samples from vaccinated people were obtained from the UK trials COV001 and COV002, which included a single-blind randomized controlled phase 2/3 trial of AZD1222 (ChAdOx1 nCoV-19) in healthy adults. For TCRbeta chain sequencing, PBMC samples were collected from trial participants at day 0 and at day 28 after the second dose. Taken from the germline V gene, the CDR1 and CDR2 loops are ENHRY and SYGVKD. V is cut by 3 bases and J by 0 bases, and the space between the germline ends is 3 bases. Spanning cysteine to phenylalanine, the CDR3 consists of 14 amino acids. Only the CDR3 portion is preserved as DNA: 42 bases, with reading frame beginning at the first base.

The CDR3 regions of human TCRbeta chains were analyzed by immunosequencing. The authors' pipeline ran thus. TCRs in the repertoires were matched against a reference library of SARS-CoV-2-specific TCRs that had been generated with the MIRA antigen-specificity platform. Breadth was defined as the fraction of unique TCRs that were SARS-CoV-2-associated. Depth was defined as the fraction of total T cells that were SARS-CoV-2-associated. Using the MIRA data, every spike-specific TCR was mapped to the spike region that the TCR reacted to and assigned to either a CD4 or a CD8 class. Log10-transformed breadth and depth values were compared by one-way ANOVA with Sidak's multiple comparisons tests. Imported from immuneACCESS, the table was reduced by TCRdb to in-frame sequences with V and J called. These copies leave out some clones; in studies compared against another copy, an unresolved V gene accounts for under half, and the cause of the remainder is not known. From that table come the V and J calls and clone size; the DNA was used to work out D and trimming. Within this sample are about 45,000 clones, with approximately 83% of them counted one time only. Roughly 18% of the sample is in the top ten clones.

The sequence came from an adult who received the AZD1222 COVID-19 vaccine. The receptor chain draws on TRBV10-3 and TRBJ1-6; no confident D gene assignment can be made. The source material was peripheral blood, sampled 28 days after the second AZD1222 dose. CDR3 reads: CAISEGSYNSPLHF. DNA sequence: TGTGCCATCAGTGAAGGCTCCTATAATTCACCCCTCCACTTT.